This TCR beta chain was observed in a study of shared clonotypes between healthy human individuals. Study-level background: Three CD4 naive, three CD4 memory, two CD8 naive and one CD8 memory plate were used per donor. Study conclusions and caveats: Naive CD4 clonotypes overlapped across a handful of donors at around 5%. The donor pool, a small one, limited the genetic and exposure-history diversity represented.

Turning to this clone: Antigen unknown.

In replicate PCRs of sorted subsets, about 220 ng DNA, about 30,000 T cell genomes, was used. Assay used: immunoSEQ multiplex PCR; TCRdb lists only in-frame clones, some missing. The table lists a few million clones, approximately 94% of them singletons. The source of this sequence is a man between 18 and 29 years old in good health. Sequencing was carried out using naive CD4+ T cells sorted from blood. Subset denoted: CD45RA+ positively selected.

CDR3 sequence reads: CASSVRQSKFTDTQYF. Here the CDR3 DNA reads TGTGCCAGCAGTGTGAGACAGTCTAAGTTCACAGATACGCAGTATTTT. The chain combines TRBV6-1 with TRBJ2-3, with D perhaps TRBD1 (5 bases). There are 16 residues in the CDR3. V lost 4 bases and J 2 bases, leaving 16 bases between the germline ends. Germline CDR1 MNHNS, CDR2 SASEGT.